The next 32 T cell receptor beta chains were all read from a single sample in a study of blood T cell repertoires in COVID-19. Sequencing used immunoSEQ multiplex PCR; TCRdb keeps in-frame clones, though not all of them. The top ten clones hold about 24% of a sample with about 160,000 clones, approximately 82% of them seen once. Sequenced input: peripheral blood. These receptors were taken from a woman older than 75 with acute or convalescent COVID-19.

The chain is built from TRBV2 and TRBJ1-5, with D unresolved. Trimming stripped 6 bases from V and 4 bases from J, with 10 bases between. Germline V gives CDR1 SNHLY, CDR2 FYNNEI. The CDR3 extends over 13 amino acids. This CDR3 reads CASRPGRNQPQHF. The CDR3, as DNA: TGTGCCAGCAGACCGGGAAGGAATCAGCCCCAGCATTTT.

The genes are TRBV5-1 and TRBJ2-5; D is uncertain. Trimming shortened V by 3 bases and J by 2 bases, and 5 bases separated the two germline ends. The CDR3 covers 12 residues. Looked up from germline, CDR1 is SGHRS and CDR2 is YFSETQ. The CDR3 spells CASSYQQETQYF. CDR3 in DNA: TGCGCCAGCAGCTATCAACAAGAGACCCAGTACTTC.

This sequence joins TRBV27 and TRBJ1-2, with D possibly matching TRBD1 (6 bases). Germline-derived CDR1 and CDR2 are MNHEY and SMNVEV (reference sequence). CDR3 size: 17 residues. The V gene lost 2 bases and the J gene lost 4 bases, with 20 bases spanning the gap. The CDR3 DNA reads TGTGCCAGCAGTTTAAGGAGAGGGGGGGAACTAGGCTATGGCTACACCTTC. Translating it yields CASSLRRGGELGYGYTF.

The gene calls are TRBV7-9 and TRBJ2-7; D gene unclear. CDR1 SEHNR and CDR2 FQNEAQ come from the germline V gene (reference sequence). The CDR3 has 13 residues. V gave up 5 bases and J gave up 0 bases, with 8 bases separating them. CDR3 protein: CASSTSNSYEQYF. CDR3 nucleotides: TGTGCCAGCAGCACGAGTAACTCCTACGAGCAGTACTTC. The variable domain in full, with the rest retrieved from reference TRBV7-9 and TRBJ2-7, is DTGVSQNPRHKITKRGQNVTFRCDPISEHNRLYWYRQTLGQGPEFLTYFQNEAQLEKSRLLSDRFSAERPKGSFSTLEIQRTEQGDSAMYLCASSTSNSYEQYFGPGTRLTVT.

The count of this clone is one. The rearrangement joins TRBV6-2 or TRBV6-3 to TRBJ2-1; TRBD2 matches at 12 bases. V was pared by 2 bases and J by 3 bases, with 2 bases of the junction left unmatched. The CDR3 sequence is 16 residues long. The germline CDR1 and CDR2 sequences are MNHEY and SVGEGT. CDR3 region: CASSYPSGRGYNEQFF. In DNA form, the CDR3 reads TGTGCCAGCAGTTACCCTAGCGGGAGGGGCTACAATGAGCAGTTCTTC.

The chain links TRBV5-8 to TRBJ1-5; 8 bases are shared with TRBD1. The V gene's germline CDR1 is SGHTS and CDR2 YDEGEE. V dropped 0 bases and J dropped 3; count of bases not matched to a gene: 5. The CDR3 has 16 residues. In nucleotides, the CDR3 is TGTGCCAGCAGCTTGGGGACAGGGTTGATCAATCAGCCCCAGCATTTT. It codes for CASSLGTGLINQPQHF.

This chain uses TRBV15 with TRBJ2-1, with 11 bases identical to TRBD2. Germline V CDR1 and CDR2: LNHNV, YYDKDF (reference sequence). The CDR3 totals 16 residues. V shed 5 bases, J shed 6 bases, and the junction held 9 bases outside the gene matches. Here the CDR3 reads CATSGRTSGRGNEQFF. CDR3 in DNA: TGTGCCACCAGCGGCCGGACTAGCGGGCGAGGCAATGAGCAGTTCTTC.

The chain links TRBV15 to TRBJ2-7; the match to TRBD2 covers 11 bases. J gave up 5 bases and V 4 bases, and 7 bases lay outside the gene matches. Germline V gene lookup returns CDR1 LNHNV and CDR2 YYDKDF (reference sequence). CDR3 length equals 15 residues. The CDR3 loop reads CATSTLAGGRDEQYF. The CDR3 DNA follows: TGTGCCACCAGCACTTTAGCGGGAGGGCGTGACGAGCAGTACTTC.

The CDR3 region has the DNA TGTGCCAGCAGCAAGGATGACAGGGGGGATCAGCCCCAGCATTTT. This gives the protein CASSKDDRGDQPQHF. The chain carries TRBV21-1 and TRBJ1-5; TRBD1 is the table's D call, not checked against the DNA. TRBV21-1 is designated a pseudogene. This CDR3 comprises 15 residues.

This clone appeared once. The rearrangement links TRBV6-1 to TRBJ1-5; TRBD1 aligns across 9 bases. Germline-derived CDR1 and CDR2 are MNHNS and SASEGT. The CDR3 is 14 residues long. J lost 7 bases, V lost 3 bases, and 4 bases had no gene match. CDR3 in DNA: TGTGCCAGCAGTGAGGGACAGGGAGGACAGCCCCAGCATTTT. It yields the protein CASSEGQGGQPQHF.

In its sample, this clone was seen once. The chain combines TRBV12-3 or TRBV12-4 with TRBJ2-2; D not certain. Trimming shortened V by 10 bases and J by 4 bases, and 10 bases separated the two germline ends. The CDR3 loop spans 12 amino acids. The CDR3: CAIVEVTGELFF. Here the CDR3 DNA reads TGTGCCATCGTCGAGGTCACCGGGGAGCTGTTTTTT.

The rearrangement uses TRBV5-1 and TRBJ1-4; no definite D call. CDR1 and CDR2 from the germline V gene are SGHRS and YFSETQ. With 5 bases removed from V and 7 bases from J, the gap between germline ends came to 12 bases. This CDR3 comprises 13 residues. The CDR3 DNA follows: TGCGCCAGCAGGGGCAGCCTTGGTGAAAAACTGTTTTTT. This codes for CASRGSLGEKLFF.

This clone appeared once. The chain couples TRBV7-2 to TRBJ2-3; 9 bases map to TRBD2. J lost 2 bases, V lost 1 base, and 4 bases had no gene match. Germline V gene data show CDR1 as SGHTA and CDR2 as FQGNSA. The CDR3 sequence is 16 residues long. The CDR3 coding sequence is TGTGCCAGCAGCTTAGGGCTAGCGGGAACCACAGATACGCAGTATTTT. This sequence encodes CASSLGLAGTTDTQYF.

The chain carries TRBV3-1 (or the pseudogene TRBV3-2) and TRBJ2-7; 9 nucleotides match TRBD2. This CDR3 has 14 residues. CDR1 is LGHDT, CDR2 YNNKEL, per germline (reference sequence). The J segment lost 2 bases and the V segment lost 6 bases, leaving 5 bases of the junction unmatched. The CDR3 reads CASSAGTSPYEQYF. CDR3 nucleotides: TGTGCCAGCAGTGCCGGGACTAGCCCCTACGAGCAGTACTTC.

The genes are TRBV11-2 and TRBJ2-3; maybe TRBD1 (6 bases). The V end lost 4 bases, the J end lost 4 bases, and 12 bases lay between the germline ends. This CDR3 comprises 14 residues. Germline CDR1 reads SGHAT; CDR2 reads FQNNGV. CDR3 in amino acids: CASSSKTGSDTQYF. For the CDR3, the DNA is TGTGCCAGCAGCTCCAAAACAGGGTCAGATACGCAGTATTTT.

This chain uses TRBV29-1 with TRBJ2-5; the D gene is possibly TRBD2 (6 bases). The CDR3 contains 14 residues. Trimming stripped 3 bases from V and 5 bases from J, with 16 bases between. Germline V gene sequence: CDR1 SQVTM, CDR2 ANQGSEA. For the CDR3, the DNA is TGCAGCGTTGAGGGCGGGGTCAGGCAGGAGACCCAGTACTTC. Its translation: CSVEGGVRQETQYF. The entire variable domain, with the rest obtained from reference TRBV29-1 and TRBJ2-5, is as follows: SAVISQKPSRDICQRGTSLTIQCQVDSQVTMMFWYRQQPGQSLTLIATANQGSEATYESGFVIDKFPISRPNLTFSTLTVSNMSPEDSSIYLCSVEGGVRQETQYFGPGTRLLVL.

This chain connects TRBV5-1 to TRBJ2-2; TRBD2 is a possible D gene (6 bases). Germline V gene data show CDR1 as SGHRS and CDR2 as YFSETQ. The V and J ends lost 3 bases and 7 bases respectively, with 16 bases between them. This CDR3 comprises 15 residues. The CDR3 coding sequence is TGCGCCAGCAGCTCGACGACTAGGAATGACGGGGAGCTGTTTTTT. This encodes CASSSTTRNDGELFF.

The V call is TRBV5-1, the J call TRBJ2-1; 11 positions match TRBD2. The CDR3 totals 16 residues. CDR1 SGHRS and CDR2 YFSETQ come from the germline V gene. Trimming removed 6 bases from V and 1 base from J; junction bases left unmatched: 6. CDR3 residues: CASNPLAGVSYNEQFF. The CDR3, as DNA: TGCGCCAGCAACCCACTAGCGGGAGTGTCCTACAATGAGCAGTTCTTC.

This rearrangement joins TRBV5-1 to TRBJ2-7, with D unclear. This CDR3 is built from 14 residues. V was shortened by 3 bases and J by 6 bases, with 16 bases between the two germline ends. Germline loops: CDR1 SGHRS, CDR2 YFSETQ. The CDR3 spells CASSYMAGTSEQYF. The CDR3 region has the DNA TGCGCCAGCAGCTATATGGCAGGTACGAGCGAGCAGTACTTC.

This CDR3 is CASSLEAGVGGYTF. The CDR3 bases are TGTGCCAGCAGCTTAGAAGCAGGGGTGGGTGGCTACACCTTC. The chain links TRBV11-2 to TRBJ1-2; the D gene is possibly TRBD1 (6 bases). The V end was cut by 0 bases, the J end by 7 bases, with 12 bases between. Germline V gives CDR1 SGHAT, CDR2 FQNNGV. The CDR3 has 14 amino acids.

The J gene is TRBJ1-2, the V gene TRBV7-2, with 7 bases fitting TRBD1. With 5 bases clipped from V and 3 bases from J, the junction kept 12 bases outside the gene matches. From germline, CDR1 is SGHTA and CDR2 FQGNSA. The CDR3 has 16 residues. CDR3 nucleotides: TGTGCCAGCAGCCCCCGGGGGGGGACAGCCGACTATGGCTACACCTTC. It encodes CASSPRGGTADYGYTF.

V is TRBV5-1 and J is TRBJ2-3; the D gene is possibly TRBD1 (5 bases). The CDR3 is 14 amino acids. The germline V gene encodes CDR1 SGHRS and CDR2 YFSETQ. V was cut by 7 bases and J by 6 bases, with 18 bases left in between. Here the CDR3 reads CASGEGQTDDTQYF. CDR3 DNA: TGCGCCAGCGGGGAAGGACAAACCGACGATACGCAGTATTTT.

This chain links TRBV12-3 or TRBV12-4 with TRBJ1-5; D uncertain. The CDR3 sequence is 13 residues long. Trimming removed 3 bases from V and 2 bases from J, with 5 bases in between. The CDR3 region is CASSFIGNQPQHF. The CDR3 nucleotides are TGTGCCAGCAGTTTCATTGGCAATCAGCCCCAGCATTTT.

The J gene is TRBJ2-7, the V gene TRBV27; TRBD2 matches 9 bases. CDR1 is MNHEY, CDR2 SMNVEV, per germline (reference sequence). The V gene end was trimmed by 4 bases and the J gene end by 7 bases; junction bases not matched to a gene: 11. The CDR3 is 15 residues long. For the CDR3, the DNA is TGTGCCAGCAGTTCGCCGACAGCGGGAGGAGGAGAGCAGTACTTC. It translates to CASSSPTAGGGEQYF.

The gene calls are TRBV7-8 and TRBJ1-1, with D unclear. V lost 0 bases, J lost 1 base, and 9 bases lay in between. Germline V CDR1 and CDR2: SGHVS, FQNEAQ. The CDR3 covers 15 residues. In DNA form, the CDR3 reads TGTGCCAGCAGCTTAGCCTGGGGAGAGAACACTGAAGCTTTCTTT. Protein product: CASSLAWGENTEAFF.

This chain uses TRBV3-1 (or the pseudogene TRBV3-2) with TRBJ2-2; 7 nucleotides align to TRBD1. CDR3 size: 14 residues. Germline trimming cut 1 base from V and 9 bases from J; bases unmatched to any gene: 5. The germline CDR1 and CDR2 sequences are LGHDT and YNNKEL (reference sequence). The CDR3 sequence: CASSQGNRGWELFF. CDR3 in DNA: TGTGCCAGCAGCCAAGGGAACAGGGGTTGGGAGCTGTTTTTT.

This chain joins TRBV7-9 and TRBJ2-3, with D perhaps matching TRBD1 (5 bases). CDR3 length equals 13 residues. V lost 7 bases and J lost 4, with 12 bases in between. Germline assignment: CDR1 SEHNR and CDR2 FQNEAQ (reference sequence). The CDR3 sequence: CASNDSRADTQYF. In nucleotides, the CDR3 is TGTGCCAGCAACGATTCCAGGGCAGATACGCAGTATTTT. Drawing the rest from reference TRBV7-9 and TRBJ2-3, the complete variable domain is DTGVSQNPRHKITKRGQNVTFRCDPISEHNRLYWYRQTLGQGPEFLTYFQNEAQLEKSRLLSDRFSAERPKGSFSTLEIQRTEQGDSAMYLCASNDSRADTQYFGPGTRLTVL.

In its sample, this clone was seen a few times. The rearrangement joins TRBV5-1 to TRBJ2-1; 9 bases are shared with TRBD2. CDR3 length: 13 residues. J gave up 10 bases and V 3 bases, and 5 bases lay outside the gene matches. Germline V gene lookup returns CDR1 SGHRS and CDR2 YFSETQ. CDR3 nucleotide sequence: TGCGCCAGCAGCTCGGAAGGGACTAGCGAGCAGTTCTTC. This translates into CASSSEGTSEQFF.

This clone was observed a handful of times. CDR3 in DNA: TGTGCCAGCTCACCACCAGGCCAGGGCGGCAATCAGCCCCAGCATTTT. Its protein product is CASSPPGQGGNQPQHF. The chain joins TRBV18 to TRBJ1-5; tentative D call: TRBD1 (5 bases). Trimming took 0 bases from V and 2 from J, leaving 11 bases between them. There are 16 residues in the CDR3. Germline V lookup: CDR1 KGHSH, CDR2 LQKENI.

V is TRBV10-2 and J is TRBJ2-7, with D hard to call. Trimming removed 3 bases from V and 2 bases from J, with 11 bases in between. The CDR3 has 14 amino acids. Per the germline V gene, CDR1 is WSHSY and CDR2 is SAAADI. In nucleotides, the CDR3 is TGCGCCAGCAGTGATTTGGCCAGAACCTACGAGCAGTACTTC. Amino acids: CASSDLARTYEQYF.

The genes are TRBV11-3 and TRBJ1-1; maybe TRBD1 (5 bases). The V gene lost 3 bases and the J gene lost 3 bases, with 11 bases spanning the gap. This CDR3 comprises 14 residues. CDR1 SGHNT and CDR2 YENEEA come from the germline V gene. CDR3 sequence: CASSLTADHTEAFF. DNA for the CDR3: TGTGCCAGCAGCTTGACAGCAGACCACACTGAAGCTTTCTTT. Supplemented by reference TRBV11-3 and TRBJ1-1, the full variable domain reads EAGVVQSPRYKIIEKKQPVAFWCNPISGHNTLYWYLQNLGQGPELLIRYENEEAVDDSQLPKDRFSAERLKGVDSTLKIQPAELGDSAVYLCASSLTADHTEAFFGQGTRLTVV.

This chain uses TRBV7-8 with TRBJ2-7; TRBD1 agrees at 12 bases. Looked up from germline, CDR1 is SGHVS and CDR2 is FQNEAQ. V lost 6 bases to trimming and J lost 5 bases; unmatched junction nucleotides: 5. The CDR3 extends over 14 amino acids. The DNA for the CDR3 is TGTGCCAGCAGGTCTGGGACAGGGGGCCACGAGCAGTACTTC. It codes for CASRSGTGGHEQYF.